Below are 27 T cell receptor beta chains sequenced from a single sample in a study of cytomegalovirus exposure and HLA in healthy donors. Primers: 60 Vbeta forward and 13 Jbeta reverse. Measured with immunoSEQ multiplex PCR; TCRdb has only the in-frame clones, and not every one. Across some 46,000 clones, the top ten clones capture over 7% of the sample. Sequencing used PBMCs. These receptors were taken from a male donor in good health and CMV-seronegative.

The V call is TRBV19, the J call TRBJ2-1, with TRBD1 as a possible D gene (6 bases). The CDR3 has 18 amino acids. The ends were cut back, 0 bases at V and 4 bases at J, with 19 bases in the middle. Germline V lookup: CDR1 LNHDA, CDR2 SQIVND (reference sequence). The CDR3 sequence is CASSIDGTRQARYNEQFF. The CDR3 bases are TGTGCCAGTAGTATAGATGGGACCCGACAGGCGAGGTACAATGAGCAGTTCTTC.

The chain has TRBV29-1 and TRBJ1-2; D gene ambiguous. Germline lookup yields CDR1 SQVTM and CDR2 ANQGSEA. Trimming stripped 0 bases from V and 2 bases from J, with 16 bases between. The CDR3 has 16 residues. The CDR3 nucleotides read TGCAGCGTTGAAGATTCCTCCGCGTTAGCCAACTATGGCTACACCTTC. This encodes CSVEDSSALANYGYTF.

V and J are TRBV15 and TRBJ2-5, with a weak D call TRBD1 (6 bases). The DNA end is more similar to TRBJ2-7, so the J call may be wrong. The germline V gene has CDR1 LNHNV and CDR2 YYDKDF (reference sequence). CDR3 length equals 15 residues. CDR3 nucleotides: TGTGCCACCAGCAGCGGACAGCTACACACCTACGAGCAGTACTTC. Amino acids: CATSSGQLHTYEQYF.

The chain employs TRBV21-1 and TRBJ1-5. TRBV21-1 is a listed pseudogene. The CDR3 has 14 amino acids. CDR3 nucleotide sequence: TGTGCCAGCAGCCCCGGGGGGTACAATCAGCCCCAGCATTTT. Amino acid sequence: CASSPGGYNQPQHF.

The V gene is TRBV6-5, the J gene TRBJ1-2, with unresolved D. The germline V gene has CDR1 MNHEY and CDR2 SVGAGI. CDR3 length equals 11 residues. With 8 bases removed from V and 8 bases from J, the gap between germline ends came to 12 bases. The CDR3, as DNA: TGTGCCAGCGCGGGTATGGGGGGCTACACCTTC. Amino acid sequence: CASAGMGGYTF.

The rearrangement links TRBV29-1 to TRBJ2-1; D is possibly TRBD2 (6 bases). The CDR3 is 16 amino acids. Trimming removed 7 bases from V and 4 bases from J, with 23 bases in between. CDR1 is SQVTM, CDR2 ANQGSEA, per germline. The CDR3 DNA is TGCAGCGCCCACAGGTCTTCGGGGAGGCGATACAATGAGCAGTTCTTC. It translates to CSAHRSSGRRYNEQFF.

The rearrangement uses TRBV29-1 and TRBJ1-2, with D possibly matching TRBD1 (6 bases). There are 12 residues in the CDR3. The germline V gene has CDR1 SQVTM and CDR2 ANQGSEA. Trimming cost V 5 bases and J 3 bases, with 10 bases left between them. Here the CDR3 reads CSVWTADYGYTF. CDR3 nucleotides: TGCAGCGTTTGGACAGCGGACTATGGCTACACCTTC.

The genes are TRBV9 and TRBJ2-1; D perhaps matches TRBD2 (6 bases). The CDR3 consists of 16 residues. V shed 2 bases and J shed 0 bases, with 12 bases lying between them. Per germline, CDR1 SGDLS and CDR2 YYNGEE. The CDR3 loop reads CASSVGGVSSYNEQFF. CDR3 nucleotides: TGTGCCAGCAGCGTGGGCGGGGTTAGCTCCTACAATGAGCAGTTCTTC.

The rearrangement uses TRBV6-5 and TRBJ2-1; no firm D call. The CDR3 has 14 residues. Germline V gene lookup returns CDR1 MNHEY and CDR2 SVGAGI. The V gene lost 6 bases and the J gene lost 2 bases, with 11 bases spanning the gap. The CDR3, as DNA: TGTGCCAGCAGGCCGAGCTTCACCTACAATGAGCAGTTCTTC. It codes for CASRPSFTYNEQFF.

This chain connects TRBV29-1 to TRBJ1-1; 8 bases agree with TRBD1. Germline CDR1 SQVTM, CDR2 ANQGSEA. Trimming cost V 7 bases and J 0 bases; bases outside gene matches: 10. This CDR3 spans 15 amino acids. CDR3 sequence: CSAPAQGAMNTEAFF. CDR3 bases: TGCAGCGCCCCCGCCCAGGGGGCGATGAACACTGAAGCTTTCTTT. The full variable domain, in which reference TRBV29-1 and TRBJ1-1 provide the parts outside the CDR3, is SAVISQKPSRDICQRGTSLTIQCQVDSQVTMMFWYRQQPGQSLTLIATANQGSEATYESGFVIDKFPISRPNLTFSTLTVSNMSPEDSSIYLCSAPAQGAMNTEAFFGQGTRLTVV.

The V gene is TRBV6-5, the J gene TRBJ2-7; a possible D gene is TRBD1 (6 bases). CDR3 length: 14 residues. Germline lookup yields CDR1 MNHEY and CDR2 SVGAGI. V lost 2 bases to trimming and J lost 4 bases, with 12 bases between them. This chain's CDR3 is CASSYQGHLYEQYF. CDR3 sequence (DNA): TGTGCCAGCAGTTACCAGGGACACTTATACGAGCAGTACTTC.

This rearrangement joins TRBV11-2 to TRBJ1-2; D might be TRBD1 (5 bases). The CDR3 totals 14 residues. CDR1 is SGHAT and CDR2 is FQNNGV in the germline V gene. V lost 5 bases to trimming and J lost 4 bases, with 14 bases between them. As DNA, the CDR3 is TGTGCCAGCAGCGCTAATCTCAGGGTCTATGGCTACACCTTC. Translation gives CASSANLRVYGYTF.

The chain uses TRBV7-6 and TRBJ2-7; TRBD2 matches at 11 bases. The length of the CDR3 is 16 residues. The ends lost 0 bases at V and 3 bases at J; junction bases unmatched: 4. CDR1 is SGHVS and CDR2 is FNYEAQ in the germline V gene. CDR3 DNA sequence: TGTGCCAGCAGCTTAGCGACTAGCGGGACTCTCTACGAGCAGTACTTC. Translated, it gives CASSLATSGTLYEQYF. Filled out from reference TRBV7-6 and TRBJ2-7, the complete variable domain reads GAGVSQSPRYKVTKRGQDVALRCDPISGHVSLYWYRQALGQGPEFLTYFNYEAQQDKSGLPNDRFSAERPEGSISTLTIQRTEQRDSAMYRCASSLATSGTLYEQYFGPGTRLTVT.

V and J are TRBV15 and TRBJ2-5, with D possibly matching TRBD1 (6 bases). Germline CDR1 and CDR2: LNHNV and YYDKDF (reference sequence). V was clipped by 5 bases and J by 1 base, with 11 bases between them. The CDR3 totals 14 residues. The CDR3 bases are TGTGCCACCAGCGTCGGACAGATCCAAGAGACCCAGTACTTC. Amino acids: CATSVGQIQETQYF.

The chain has TRBV27 and TRBJ2-5; TRBD2 might be the D (6 bases). In germline, CDR1 is MNHEY, CDR2 SMNVEV (reference sequence). This CDR3 spans 16 amino acids. Trimming pared 3 bases from V and 4 bases from J, leaving 18 bases between. CDR3 protein: CASSFGTGGARETQYF. The CDR3 DNA sequence: TGTGCCAGCAGTTTTGGGACTGGGGGTGCGAGAGAGACCCAGTACTTC.

The gene calls are TRBV27 and TRBJ2-7; the match to TRBD1 covers 8 bases. The trim removed 2 bases at V and 2 bases at J, leaving 5 bases unmatched. CDR1 and CDR2 (germline): MNHEY, SMNVEV (reference sequence). The length of the CDR3 is 15 residues. CDR3 sequence reads: CASSLTGTGAYEQYF. The CDR3 region has the DNA TGTGCCAGCAGTTTAACCGGGACAGGAGCCTACGAGCAGTACTTC.

The V and J genes are TRBV4-2 and TRBJ2-3; 9 bases agree with TRBD2. V trimming: 0 bases; J trimming: 4 bases; junction bases outside the gene matches: 11. The germline V gene encodes CDR1 LGHNA and CDR2 YNFKEQ. This CDR3 comprises 18 residues. The CDR3 nucleotides read TGTGCCAGCAGCCAAGACTCGCGGGAGGGTCTTAAGCCAGATACGCAGTATTTT. It codes for CASSQDSREGLKPDTQYF.

This rearrangement joins TRBV6-6 to TRBJ1-1, with D hard to call. The CDR3 loop spans 12 amino acids. The ends were cut back, 6 bases at V and 5 bases at J, with 10 bases in the middle. Germline V gives CDR1 MNHNY, CDR2 SVGAGI (reference sequence). In nucleotides, the CDR3 is TGTGCCAGCAGGCGAGTTAGTACTGAAGCTTTCTTT. Translation gives CASRRVSTEAFF.

The chain joins TRBV30 to TRBJ1-2, with D possibly TRBD1 on 6 matching bases. Germline V gene lookup returns CDR1 GTSNPN and CDR2 SVGIG (reference sequence). The CDR3 totals 13 residues. Trimming left V 0 bases short and J 7 bases short, with 12 bases between. The CDR3 coding sequence is TGTGCCTGGAGTGTACTACAGGGCGGTGGCTACACCTTC. It codes for CAWSVLQGGGYTF.

Written as DNA, the CDR3 is TGTGCCAGCAGCTCCCTGACAGGGAAGGCAGCTGGCTACACCTTC. Its translation: CASSSLTGKAAGYTF. The rearrangement joins TRBV11-2 to TRBJ1-2; 7 nucleotides align to TRBD1. V lost 4 bases, J lost 7 bases, and 12 bases stayed unmatched. This CDR3 has 15 amino acids. Germline CDR1 SGHAT, CDR2 FQNNGV.

V usage is TRBV6-6 and J usage is TRBJ2-1, with TRBD1 identical over 8 bases. Germline assignment: CDR1 MNHNY and CDR2 SVGAGI (reference sequence). The V gene end was trimmed by 4 bases and the J gene end by 5 bases; junction bases not matched to a gene: 7. This CDR3 has 15 residues. The CDR3 here is CASSWGGTGDNEQFF. CDR3 DNA: TGTGCCAGCAGTTGGGGCGGGACAGGAGACAATGAGCAGTTCTTC.

This chain links TRBV6-1 with TRBJ2-5; a possible D gene is TRBD2 (6 bases). The CDR3 is 14 residues long. Germline V gives CDR1 MNHNS, CDR2 SASEGT. Trimming left V 1 base short and J 7 bases short, with 13 bases between. The CDR3 bases are TGTGCCAGCAGTGAAGGTAGCGGAGTAGGGACCCAGTACTTC. Amino acids: CASSEGSGVGTQYF.

The chain has TRBV4-3 and TRBJ2-5; no clear D. Germline values: CDR1 LGHNA, CDR2 YSLEER. This CDR3 has 15 residues. The ends were cut back, 1 base at V and 5 bases at J, with 14 bases in the middle. The CDR3 DNA follows: TGCGCCAGCAGCCAAGGAACGGAGCCCGGGGAGACCCAGTACTTC. Its translation is CASSQGTEPGETQYF.

CDR3 protein: CASSDRFDSGAYNEQFF. The CDR3 bases are TGTGCCAGCAGCGACCGATTCGATAGCGGGGCCTACAATGAGCAGTTCTTC. The chain carries TRBV11-2 and TRBJ2-1, with 8 bases that match TRBD2. The CDR3 length is 17 residues. J was trimmed by 2 bases and V by 5 bases; bases with no gene match: 11. CDR1 is SGHAT, CDR2 FQNNGV, per germline.

The genes are TRBV4-2 and TRBJ1-5; D is perhaps TRBD1 (5 bases). The CDR3 runs to 15 residues. Trimming left V 4 bases short and J 2 bases short, with 12 bases between. Germline-derived CDR1 and CDR2 are LGHNA and YNFKEQ. In nucleotides, the CDR3 is TGTGCCAGCAGCCCCAGGGCTGGGGGCAATCAGCCCCAGCATTTT. It yields the protein CASSPRAGGNQPQHF.

The rearrangement uses TRBV11-2 and TRBJ2-5; D uncertain. Trimming pared 5 bases from V and 4 bases from J, leaving 8 bases between. This CDR3 has 12 residues. Germline V gene data show CDR1 as SGHAT and CDR2 as FQNNGV. CDR3 protein: CASSPSRETQYF. The CDR3 bases are TGTGCCAGCAGCCCTTCCCGAGAGACCCAGTACTTC.

The rearrangement joins TRBV10-3 to TRBJ2-2; 14 bases are a match to TRBD2. Germline V gene lookup returns CDR1 ENHRY and CDR2 SYGVKD. The CDR3 extends over 19 amino acids. V shed 3 bases, J shed 4 bases, and the junction held 10 bases outside the gene matches. Here the CDR3 reads CAISDPGTSGSLGTGELFF. In DNA, the CDR3 is TGTGCCATCAGTGACCCAGGGACTAGCGGGAGTTTGGGCACCGGGGAGCTGTTTTTT.